These T cell receptor beta chains were read from a single sample in a study of blood T cell repertoires in COVID-19. Sequencing used immunoSEQ multiplex PCR; TCRdb keeps in-frame clones, though not all of them. The profile shows over 130,000 clones, more than 80% of them singletons. The sample taken for sequencing was PBMCs or T cells enriched from blood (not recorded which). These receptor sequences come from a woman aged 18-29 years who had been exposed to COVID-19. Each CDR3 is given with its conserved first and last residue. D genes are given only for firm matches. Clone size is stated in some rows and not others, as once, few, many or a class when expanded.

j_gene	d_gene	v_gene	abundance	CDR3nt	CDR3aa
TRBJ1-1	.	TRBV6-2/TRBV6-3	once	TGTGCCAGCAGTTACTCGGGCAGACGAAACACTGAAGCTTTCTTT	CASSYSGRRNTEAFF
TRBJ2-5	.	TRBV5-1	.	TGCGCCAGCACAAATCGCGGCCCAGGGGAGACCCAGTACTTC	CASTNRGPGETQYF
TRBJ2-5	TRBD1	TRBV29-1	.	TGCAGCGTCGGGGACAGGGAGGTACAAGAGACCCAGTACTTC	CSVGDREVQETQYF
TRBJ1-6	TRBD1	TRBV19	few	TGTGCCAGTAGTCAGGGGGTGGATTCACCCCTCCACTTT	CASSQGVDSPLHF
TRBJ2-1	TRBD2	TRBV6-5	few	TGTGCCAGCAGTTTTAGCGGGAGGATAAATGAGCAGTTCTTC	CASSFSGRINEQFF
TRBJ2-1	TRBD2	TRBV27	.	TGTGCCAGCAGCCCCCTTTCGCGGGAGGGCCAGGATGAGCAGTTCTTC	CASSPLSREGQDEQFF
TRBJ2-5	.	TRBV28	few	TGTGCCAGCAGTCAAGCTTCCAAGGAGACCCAGTACTTC	CASSQASKETQYF
TRBJ2-2	TRBD2	TRBV9	.	TGTGCCAGCAGCGTGTTAGCGGGAGTGGTGGCCGGGGAGCTGTTTTTT	CASSVLAGVVAGELFF
TRBJ2-7	TRBD2	TRBV11-2	.	TGTGCCAGCGACTCCCCATCGGGAGGGATCTACGAGCAGTACTTC	CASDSPSGGIYEQYF
TRBJ1-2	.	TRBV4-2	.	TGTGCCAGCAGCCAAGGGGACCGGGACAACAACTATGGCTACACCTTC	CASSQGDRDNNYGYTF
TRBJ2-1	TRBD1	TRBV7-3	.	TGTGCCAGCAGCTTACCGGGACAGGGGACTAATGAGCAGTTCTTC	CASSLPGQGTNEQFF
TRBJ2-7	TRBD2	TRBV5-6	.	TGTGCCAGCAGCCATCGGACTAGCGGGGGGTACGAGCAGTACTTC	CASSHRTSGGYEQYF
TRBJ2-1	TRBD2	TRBV28	.	TGTGCCAGCAGTTTGCACTCTAGCGGGAGCCACAATGAGCAGTTCTTC	CASSLHSSGSHNEQFF
TRBJ1-6	.	TRBV28	.	TGTGCCAGCAGGCTCAGTTCGCCTCTCCTAGCCCTCCACTTT	CASRLSSPLLALHF
TRBJ2-7	TRBD2	TRBV6-5	.	TGTGCCAGCAGTAAACGAGCGGGACTCGCCTACGAGCAGTACTTC	CASSKRAGLAYEQYF
TRBJ2-5	.	TRBV5-6	.	TGTGCCAGCAGCTTGGGGGTAGGGAGGTACCAAGAGACCCAGTACTTC	CASSLGVGRYQETQYF
TRBJ1-2	.	TRBV6-4	.	TGTGCCAGCAGTGTAGACAGGAGATCCTTC	CASSVDRRSF
TRBJ2-3	TRBD2	TRBV3-1/TRBV3-2	.	TGTGCCAGCAGCCAAGGGTACAGGACTAGCGGGACAGATACGCAGTATTTT	CASSQGYRTSGTDTQYF
TRBJ1-2	.	TRBV28	.	TGTGCCAGCAGTTTTGGAGGTGAGGATAACTATGGCTACACCTTC	CASSFGGEDNYGYTF
TRBJ1-1	TRBD1	TRBV7-9	.	TGTGCCAGCAGCACAGGGGAGACTGAAGCTTTCTTT	CASSTGETEAFF
TRBJ1-6	TRBD1	TRBV19	once	TGTGCCAGTAGTATGGGACAGAGTAATTCACCCCTCCACTTT	CASSMGQSNSPLHF
TRBJ2-1	TRBD2	TRBV11-3	.	TGTGCCAGCAGCTTAGATCAAAGCGGGACCAGCTCCTACAATGAGCAGTTCTTC	CASSLDQSGTSSYNEQFF
TRBJ2-5	.	TRBV21-1	.	TGTGCCAGCAGCAAATGGGGGGGAGGGGAGACCCAGTACTTC	CASSKWGGGETQYF
TRBJ2-3	TRBD2	TRBV5-1	.	TGCGCCAGCAGTAAGGTGACTAGCGGGAGAACAGATACGCAGTATTTT	CASSKVTSGRTDTQYF
TRBJ1-5	TRBD1	TRBV11-3	.	TGTGCCAAAGGGGGCAACGTTTACAATCAGCCCCAGCATTTT	CAKGGNVYNQPQHF
TRBJ1-4	.	TRBV14	few	TGTGCCAGCAGCCAAGATTCGCAGGGAATGGGCTCTAATGAAAAACTGTTTTTT	CASSQDSQGMGSNEKLFF
TRBJ2-5	.	TRBV5-6	.	TGTGCCAGCAGCTTGGGGCAGGGTATTCGGGAGACCCAGTACTTC	CASSLGQGIRETQYF
TRBJ1-1	TRBD1	TRBV27	few	TGTGCCAGCGCCTCTAAGGGACAGGGGAACACTGAAGCTTTCTTT	CASASKGQGNTEAFF
TRBJ1-2	TRBD1	TRBV6-6	.	TGTGCCAGCAGGGGGACAGGACTTAACTATGGCTACACCTTC	CASRGTGLNYGYTF
TRBJ2-1	TRBD2	TRBV30	.	TGTGCCTGGAGTTTAGGCGGGAGCTACAATGAGCAGTTCTTC	CAWSLGGSYNEQFF
TRBJ1-1	TRBD1	TRBV19	.	TGTGCCAGTAGTCCTCAGACAGGGGGCGTCGCTGAAGCTTTCTTT	CASSPQTGGVAEAFF
TRBJ1-5	TRBD1	TRBV28	few	TGTGCCAGCAGGTACAGGGGTCGCACTCAGCCCCAGCATTTT	CASRYRGRTQPQHF
TRBJ1-4	.	TRBV6-6	.	TGTGCCAGCAGGCTTTCAGTTGCAACTAATGAAAAACTGTTTTTT	CASRLSVATNEKLFF
TRBJ2-3	.	TRBV18	.	TGTGCCAGCTCACCATTAGGGGTGGAACGACCAGATACGCAGTATTTT	CASSPLGVERPDTQYF
TRBJ2-2	TRBD2	TRBV7-3	.	TGTGCCAGCGGGGGAGGGCCTACCGGGGAGCTGTTTTTT	CASGGGPTGELFF
TRBJ2-7	.	TRBV29-1	.	TGCAGCGTTGAGAGTCCCAGCGAAGGAGGCGAGCAGTACTTC	CSVESPSEGGEQYF
TRBJ1-1	.	TRBV28	.	TGTGCCAGCAGTCCACAGTTTAGCACTGAAGCTTTCTTT	CASSPQFSTEAFF
TRBJ1-5	TRBD1	TRBV19	once	TGTGCCAGTAGTTGGCAGGGGGGAAATCAGCCCCAGCATTTT	CASSWQGGNQPQHF
TRBJ2-2	TRBD2	TRBV23-1	.	TGCGCCAGCAGTCAAGGGACTAGTCGTACCGGGGAGCTGTTTTTT	CASSQGTSRTGELFF
TRBJ2-3	TRBD2	TRBV19	few	TGTGCCAGTAGGACTAGCGGGAGCGGAGATACGCAGTATTTT	CASRTSGSGDTQYF
TRBJ1-1	TRBD1	TRBV6-5	.	TGTGCCAGCAGAGGACAGGGCAGTTCTGAAGCTTTCTTT	CASRGQGSSEAFF
TRBJ2-3	TRBD1	TRBV11-2	.	TGTGCCAGCAGCTTAGTTGGGTTTGACAGGGCATTTGATACGCAGTATTTT	CASSLVGFDRAFDTQYF
TRBJ2-1	TRBD1	TRBV29-1	.	TGCAGCATCAAAGGGGGACAGGGGGCTGGGGGCCCCTACAATGAGCAGTTCTTC	CSIKGGQGAGGPYNEQFF
TRBJ1-5	TRBD1	TRBV20-1	.	TGCAGTGCTAGTCTCCCGGGACAGGGAACGGGCAATCAGCCCCAGCATTTT	CSASLPGQGTGNQPQHF
TRBJ1-2	TRBD1	TRBV3-1/TRBV3-2	.	TGTGCCAGCAGCCACGGGGGACAGGGCGCTCGTGGCTACACCTTC	CASSHGGQGARGYTF
TRBJ1-5	.	TRBV27	.	TGTGCCAGCAGACCGACAGGTAATCAGCCCCAGCATTTT	CASRPTGNQPQHF
TRBJ1-2	TRBD1	TRBV27	.	TGTGCCAGCAGTTATAGCAGAACAGGGGGAGGAGGCTACACCTTC	CASSYSRTGGGGYTF
TRBJ1-1	TRBD1	TRBV6-5	.	TGTGCCAGCAGGCAGGGACAGGTGAACACTGAAGCTTTCTTT	CASRQGQVNTEAFF
TRBJ2-1	TRBD2	TRBV10-3	.	TGTGCCATCAGTGAAAACCAACGACTAGCGGTGAATGAGCAGTTCTTC	CAISENQRLAVNEQFF
TRBJ1-1	.	TRBV12-3/TRBV12-4	.	TGTGCCAGCAGTTTACCGGGGAGAGCTTTCTTT	CASSLPGRAFF